The 7 T cell receptor beta chains reported below all come from one sample, sequenced in a study of healthy donors' naive CD4 and CD8 T cells. TCR libraries were built from about 500 ng of total RNA by linear amplification. TCRdb redid the calling of the reads with MiXCR, one entry per CDR3 protein. The sample consists of 200,000 or so distinct CDR3 sequences, about 76% of them appearing once. Sequencing was done on a sample of naive CD4+ and CD8+ T cells sorted from blood, pooled from several donors. The receptors were sampled from a pool of human donors in good health; the sample pools cells from several healthy donors.

The DNA for the CDR3 is TGTGCCAGCAGCTGGACAGGGAACATGGACGATGAGCAGTTCTTC. Encoded protein: CASSWTGNMDDEQFF. The gene calls are TRBV11-1 and TRBJ2-1; TRBD1 agrees at 8 bases. V lost 4 bases and J lost 8; bases outside the gene matches: 10. The CDR3 consists of 15 residues. Per the germline V gene, CDR1 is SGHAT and CDR2 is FQDESV (reference sequence).

For the CDR3, the DNA is TGTGCCAGCAGGCCCGCGAGCGCAGGGCACTACGAGCAGTACTTC. It is translated as CASRPASAGHYEQYF. This chain links TRBV6-5 with TRBJ2-7; D is perhaps TRBD1 (5 bases). CDR1 is MNHEY and CDR2 is SVGAGI in the germline V gene. The CDR3 runs 15 residues. V lost 6 bases to trimming and J lost 3 bases, with 18 bases between them.

This clonotype has only a few counts. This rearrangement joins TRBV10-3 to TRBJ1-2; D is unclear. Trimming stripped 2 bases from V and 5 bases from J, with 12 bases between. Germline-derived CDR1 and CDR2 are ENHRY and SYGVKD. CDR3 size: 14 residues. DNA for the CDR3: TGTGCCATCAGTGAGATGGTCGGGGATTATGGCTACACCTTC. Translating gives CAISEMVGDYGYTF.

The chain uses TRBV18 and TRBJ1-3, with D hard to call. Trimming shortened V by 1 base and J by 9 bases, and 7 bases separated the two germline ends. From germline, CDR1 is KGHSH and CDR2 LQKENI. The CDR3 is 12 residues long. CDR3 residues: CASSPQSSTIYF. CDR3 DNA: TGTGCCAGCTCACCACAGTCGTCCACCATATATTTT. Filled out from reference TRBV18 and TRBJ1-3, the complete variable domain reads NAGVMQNPRHLVRRRGQEARLRCSPMKGHSHVYWYRQLPEEGLKFMVYLQKENIIDESGMPKERFSAEFPKEGPSILRIQQVVRGDSAAYFCASSPQSSTIYFGEGSWLTVV.

This clonotype was seen only once. The chain recombines TRBV29-1 with TRBJ2-1; D remains ambiguous. The germline gives CDR1 SQVTM, CDR2 ANQGSEA. Trimming stripped 4 bases from V and 0 bases from J, with 7 bases between. This CDR3 contains 13 residues. The CDR3 sequence: CSVVAYSYNEQFF. In nucleotides, the CDR3 is TGCAGCGTTGTCGCGTACTCCTACAATGAGCAGTTCTTC.

This sequence joins TRBV6-6 and TRBJ2-3; D gene ambiguous. The CDR3 totals 14 residues. V lost 2 bases, J lost 2 bases, and 8 bases lay in between. The V gene's germline CDR1 is MNHNY and CDR2 SVGAGI (reference sequence). The CDR3, as DNA: TGTGCCAGCAGTTACGGTCCTGCCACAGATACGCAGTATTTT. It is translated as CASSYGPATDTQYF.

The J gene is TRBJ2-1, the V gene TRBV5-1; D uncertain. CDR3 size: 16 residues. Germline V lookup: CDR1 SGHRS, CDR2 YFSETQ. Between the trimmed V and J ends, which lost 5 bases and 0 bases, there was a span of 15 bases. DNA for the CDR3: TGCGCCAGCAGACCGTCTGCCTGGTCCTCCTACAATGAGCAGTTCTTC. Its translation is CASRPSAWSSYNEQFF.